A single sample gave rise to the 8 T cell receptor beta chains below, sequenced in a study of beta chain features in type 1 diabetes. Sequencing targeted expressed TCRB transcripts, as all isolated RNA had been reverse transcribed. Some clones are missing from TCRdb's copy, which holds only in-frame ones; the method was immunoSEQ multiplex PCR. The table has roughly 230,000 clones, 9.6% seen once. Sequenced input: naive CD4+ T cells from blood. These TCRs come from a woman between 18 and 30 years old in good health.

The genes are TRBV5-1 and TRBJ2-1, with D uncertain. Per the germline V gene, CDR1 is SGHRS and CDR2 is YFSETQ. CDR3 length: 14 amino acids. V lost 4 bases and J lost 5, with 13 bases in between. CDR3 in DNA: TGCGCCAGCAGCGCAACGCCGGGTAACAATGAGCAGTTCTTC. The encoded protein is CASSATPGNNEQFF.

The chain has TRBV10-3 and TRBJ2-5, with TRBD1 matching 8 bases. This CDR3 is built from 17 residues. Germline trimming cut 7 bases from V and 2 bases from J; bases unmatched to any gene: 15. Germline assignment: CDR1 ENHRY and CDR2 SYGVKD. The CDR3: CAIINLPGQGKQETQYF. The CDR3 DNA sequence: TGTGCCATCATAAACCTCCCAGGACAGGGCAAACAAGAGACCCAGTACTTC.

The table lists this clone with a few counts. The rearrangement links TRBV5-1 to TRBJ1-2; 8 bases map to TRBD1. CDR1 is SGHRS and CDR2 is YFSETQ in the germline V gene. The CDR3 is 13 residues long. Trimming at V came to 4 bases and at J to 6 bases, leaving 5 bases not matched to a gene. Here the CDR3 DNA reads TGCGCCAGCAGCGGCGGACAGGGCCATGGCTACACCTTC. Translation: CASSGGQGHGYTF.

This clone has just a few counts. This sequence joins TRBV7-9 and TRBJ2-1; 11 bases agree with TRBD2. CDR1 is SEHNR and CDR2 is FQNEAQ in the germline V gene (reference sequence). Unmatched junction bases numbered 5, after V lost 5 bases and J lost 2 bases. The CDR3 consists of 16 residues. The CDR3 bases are TGTGCCAGCAGCCAGATGGGACTAGCGGCCTACAATGAGCAGTTCTTC. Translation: CASSQMGLAAYNEQFF.

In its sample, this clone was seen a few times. CDR3 protein: CASSPGVVGTEAFF. The CDR3 region has the DNA TGCGCCAGCAGCCCGGGAGTTGTTGGCACTGAAGCTTTCTTT. The chain recombines TRBV5-1 with TRBJ1-1; D uncertain. V lost 4 bases, J lost 4 bases, and 14 bases lay in between. This CDR3 region has 14 residues. Germline values: CDR1 SGHRS, CDR2 YFSETQ.

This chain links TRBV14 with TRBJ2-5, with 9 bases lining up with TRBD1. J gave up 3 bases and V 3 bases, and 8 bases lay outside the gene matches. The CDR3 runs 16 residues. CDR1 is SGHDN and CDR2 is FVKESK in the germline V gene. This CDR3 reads CASSQQPGQGKETQYF. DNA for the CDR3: TGTGCCAGCAGCCAGCAACCGGGACAGGGAAAAGAGACCCAGTACTTC.

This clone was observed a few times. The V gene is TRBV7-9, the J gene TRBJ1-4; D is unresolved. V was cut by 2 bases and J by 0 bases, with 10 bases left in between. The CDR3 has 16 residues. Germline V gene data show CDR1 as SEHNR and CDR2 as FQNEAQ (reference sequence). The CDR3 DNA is TGTGCCAGCAGCTTACCTCCAGGTTCAACTAATGAAAAACTGTTTTTT. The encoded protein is CASSLPPGSTNEKLFF.

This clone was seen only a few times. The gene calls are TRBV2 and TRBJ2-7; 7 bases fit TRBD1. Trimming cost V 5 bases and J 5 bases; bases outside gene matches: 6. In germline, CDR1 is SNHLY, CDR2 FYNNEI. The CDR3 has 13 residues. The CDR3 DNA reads TGTGCCAGCAGTCCGACAGGGTCCAACGAGCAGTACTTC. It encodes CASSPTGSNEQYF.